This TCR beta chain was profiled in a study of blood T cell repertoires in COVID-19. TCRdb's copy holds only in-frame clones and misses some; the assay was immunoSEQ multiplex PCR. The table records approximately 28,000 clones, less than 80% of them present only once. Looked up from germline, CDR1 is SGHTA and CDR2 is FQGNSA. V dropped 3 bases and J dropped 0 bases, with 5 bases sitting between them. There are 13 residues in the CDR3. Sequenced input: peripheral blood. This clonotype was sampled from a boy aged 2 to 10 with active or convalescent COVID-19. The rearrangement links TRBV7-2 to TRBJ1-1; D is undetermined. The CDR3 DNA follows: TGTGCCAGCAGCTTTCAGTTGAACACTGAAGCTTTCTTT. Its translation: CASSFQLNTEAFF.